One and the same sample provided the 19 T cell receptor beta chains below, sequenced in a study of beta chain features in type 1 diabetes. The authors reverse transcribed all of the isolated RNA, so sequencing captured expressed TCRB transcripts. Assay: immunoSEQ multiplex PCR; the TCRdb copy retains only in-frame clones and omits some. This sample has 350,000 to 450,000 clones; more than 12% occur once, and the top ten carry about 0.019%. Sequencing used naive CD4+ T cells from blood. These receptors came from a woman aged 18-29 years in good health.

This clone came up a few times. The CDR3 here is CASSENGVSRYEQYF. CDR3 DNA: TGTGCCAGCAGTGAAAATGGAGTCTCCCGCTACGAGCAGTACTTC. The chain is built from TRBV25-1 and TRBJ2-7; D unclear. V was trimmed by 2 bases and J by 3 bases, leaving 14 bases between them. The CDR3 consists of 15 residues. The germline CDR1 and CDR2 sequences are MGHDK and SYGVNS.

This clone came up a few times. J is TRBJ2-7 and V is TRBV5-1; 7 bases agree with TRBD2. This CDR3 has 13 amino acids. Germline CDR1 reads SGHRS; CDR2 reads YFSETQ. J gave up 3 bases and V 3 bases, and 3 bases lay outside the gene matches. DNA for the CDR3: TGCGCCAGCAGCTCTGGACTAGACTACGAGCAGTACTTC. Translating it yields CASSSGLDYEQYF. The full variable domain, completed using reference TRBV5-1 and TRBJ2-7, is KAGVTQTPRYLIKTRGQQVTLSCSPISGHRSVSWYQQTPGQGLQFLFEYFSETQRNKGNFPGRFSGRQFSNSRSEMNVSTLELGDSALYLCASSSGLDYEQYFGPGTRLTVT.

The J gene is TRBJ1-1, the V gene TRBV6-1; 7 positions agree with TRBD1. The CDR3 covers 12 residues. Germline V lookup: CDR1 MNHNS, CDR2 SASEGT. J gave up 6 bases and V 7 bases, and 5 bases lay outside the gene matches. The CDR3 DNA reads TGTGCCAGCAAATACCAGGGGGCTGAAGCTTTCTTT. Its protein is CASKYQGAEAFF.

This sequence joins TRBV5-1 and TRBJ1-1, with D possibly being TRBD1 (5 bases). The CDR3 spans 14 residues. V was cut by 7 bases and J by 2 bases, with 15 bases left in between. Germline CDR1 reads SGHRS; CDR2 reads YFSETQ. The chain's CDR3 is CASVVGAANTEAFF. CDR3 nucleotides: TGCGCCAGCGTGGTTGGGGCCGCAAACACTGAAGCTTTCTTT.

This clone was counted between two and nine times. The rearrangement links TRBV6-5 to TRBJ2-7; a weak D match, TRBD1 (6 bases). The V end was cut by 4 bases, the J end by 2 bases, with 12 bases between. This CDR3 has 14 amino acids. Germline V CDR1 and CDR2: MNHEY, SVGAGI. CDR3 in amino acids: CASSLLRGTYEQYF. The CDR3 nucleotides are TGTGCCAGCAGTTTACTCAGGGGCACCTACGAGCAGTACTTC.

This clone was recorded only once. J is TRBJ2-1 and V is TRBV27; D perhaps matches TRBD2 (6 bases). Trimming shortened V by 6 bases and J by 3 bases, and 24 bases separated the two germline ends. The CDR3 spans 18 residues. Germline CDR1 and CDR2: MNHEY and SMNVEV (reference sequence). Written as DNA, the CDR3 is TGTGCCAGCAGCCCCGGGGCTAGCGCCTTCTGGGACTACAATGAGCAGTTCTTC. It yields the protein CASSPGASAFWDYNEQFF.

The chain has TRBV5-1 and TRBJ1-1; 8 bases are shared with TRBD1. The CDR3 covers 17 residues. Germline values: CDR1 SGHRS, CDR2 YFSETQ. The ends lost 4 bases at V and 4 bases at J; junction bases unmatched: 15. The CDR3 loop reads CASSQTGANRPGTEAFF. The CDR3 region has the DNA TGCGCCAGCAGCCAGACAGGGGCGAACAGACCGGGCACTGAAGCTTTCTTT.

The chain combines TRBV4-1 with TRBJ2-1; 9 bases agree with TRBD2. This CDR3 is 16 amino acids long. The V gene end was trimmed by 1 base and the J gene end by 8 bases; junction bases not matched to a gene: 9. The germline CDR1 and CDR2 sequences are MGHRA and YSYEKL. DNA for the CDR3: TGCGCCAGCAGCCAAGCCGGGACTAGCTTGAGTCATGAGCAGTTCTTC. Amino acid sequence: CASSQAGTSLSHEQFF.

V usage is TRBV5-1 and J usage is TRBJ2-2; possibly TRBD2 for D (5 bases). The CDR3 is 16 amino acids. The germline CDR1 and CDR2 sequences are SGHRS and YFSETQ. The V end lost 3 bases, the J end lost 4 bases, and 16 bases lay between the germline ends. This CDR3 is CASSWAPGSGTGELFF. The DNA of the CDR3 is TGCGCCAGCAGCTGGGCCCCCGGAAGCGGCACCGGGGAGCTGTTTTTT.

This clone turned up a few times. The same CDR3 can be traced to other DNA sequences in this sample. This sequence joins TRBV28 and TRBJ2-3; 7 nucleotides match TRBD2. The CDR3 is made up of 14 amino acids. J was trimmed by 2 bases and V by 2 bases; bases with no gene match: 1. Germline lookup yields CDR1 MDHEN and CDR2 SYDVKM. The CDR3 region has the DNA TGTGCCAGCAGTTTAGCGGGAGCCACAGATACGCAGTATTTT. This gives the protein CASSLAGATDTQYF.

The CDR3 bases are TGTGCCAGCAGCTCCATCTGGTTTGCGGAGACCCAGTACTTC. Its protein is CASSSIWFAETQYF. This rearrangement joins TRBV11-2 to TRBJ2-5; D gene uncertain. V was clipped by 4 bases and J by 5 bases, with 14 bases between them. Germline V gene data show CDR1 as SGHAT and CDR2 as FQNNGV. The CDR3 is made up of 14 amino acids.

V usage is TRBV4-3 and J usage is TRBJ2-1; 10 bases line up with TRBD2. V lost 1 base, J lost 8 bases, and 14 bases stayed unmatched. The CDR3 has 18 amino acids. Germline CDR1 LGHNA, CDR2 YSLEER. CDR3 DNA: TGCGCCAGCAGCCAAGGGAGCGGGAGGGCCGGGGGGAGGGATGAGCAGTTCTTC. This codes for CASSQGSGRAGGRDEQFF.

CDR3 nucleotide sequence: TGTGCCAGCAGTTTGGAAGGAAGGGGGGGTGGCTACACCTTC. This gives the protein CASSLEGRGGGYTF. J is TRBJ1-2 and V is TRBV28; the D gene is possibly TRBD1 (6 bases). Trimming removed 3 bases from V and 7 bases from J, with 15 bases in between. The length of the CDR3 is 14 residues. The germline CDR1 and CDR2 sequences are MDHEN and SYDVKM.

This chain links TRBV6-6 with TRBJ1-1; 10 bases match TRBD1. The J segment lost 5 bases and the V segment lost 6 bases, leaving 9 bases of the junction unmatched. The CDR3 consists of 15 residues. Germline CDR1 MNHNY, CDR2 SVGAGI (reference sequence). CDR3 coding DNA: TGTGCCAGCAGAAATATTTGGGACAGGGGAACTGAAGCTTTCTTT. Protein sequence: CASRNIWDRGTEAFF.

This clone was picked up a small number of times. The chain carries TRBV5-1 and TRBJ2-1, with D possibly matching TRBD2 (6 bases). The germline gives CDR1 SGHRS, CDR2 YFSETQ. V was cut by 0 bases and J by 0 bases, with 10 bases left in between. The CDR3 totals 16 residues. The CDR3, as DNA: TGCGCCAGCAGCTTGGGTAGTAGCGGCTCCTACAATGAGCAGTTCTTC. Translated, it gives CASSLGSSGSYNEQFF.

CDR3 loop: CASMNQGNEQFF. CDR3 bases: TGTGCCAGCATGAACCAGGGCAATGAGCAGTTCTTC. The V gene is TRBV2, the J gene TRBJ2-1; possibly TRBD1 for D (5 bases). Germline V gene data show CDR1 as SNHLY and CDR2 as FYNNEI. The V gene lost 7 bases and the J gene lost 6 bases, with 10 bases spanning the gap. This CDR3 contains 12 residues.

This clone has a handful of counts. The genes are TRBV30 and TRBJ1-4, with a tentative D call TRBD1 (5 bases). The germline gives CDR1 GTSNPN, CDR2 SVGIG (reference sequence). Trimming took off 0 bases at V and 6 bases at J, with 11 bases between the two ends. This CDR3 is 14 amino acids long. CDR3 loop: CAWSVFREDEKLFF. DNA of the CDR3: TGTGCCTGGAGTGTCTTCAGGGAGGATGAAAAACTGTTTTTT.

This clone was picked up one time. V is TRBV5-1 and J is TRBJ2-3, with 13 bases that match TRBD2. CDR3 length: 19 amino acids. J gave up 1 base and V 4 bases, and 12 bases lay outside the gene matches. CDR1 is SGHRS and CDR2 is YFSETQ in the germline V gene. The CDR3 DNA is TGCGCCAGCAGCCCATACGGGACTAGCGGGAATGGCGGCACAGATACGCAGTATTTT. It codes for CASSPYGTSGNGGTDTQYF.

This clone was found a few times. The rearrangement joins TRBV4-3 to TRBJ2-1; TRBD1 is a possible D gene (5 bases). The germline CDR1 and CDR2 sequences are LGHNA and YSLEER. This CDR3 region has 14 residues. Trimming pared 4 bases from V and 4 bases from J, leaving 11 bases between. The CDR3 sequence is CASSLGHTYNEQFF. CDR3 bases: TGCGCCAGCAGCCTTGGACATACGTACAATGAGCAGTTCTTC.